These 23 T cell receptor beta chains were sequenced from one sample in a study of cytomegalovirus exposure and HLA in healthy donors (dated by TCRdb to 2015 to 2018). Libraries were made using the immunoSEQ multiplex PCR assay. The multiplex PCR relied on a mix of 60 forward primers for TCR Vbeta segments and 13 reverse primers for TCR Jbeta segments. Here the immuneACCESS table is served through TCRdb, limited to in-frame sequences with V and J called. Missing clones are a known gap in these copies; in checked studies unresolved V genes cover under half, and the rest lacks a known reason. For this sample the table gives about 220,000 clones, of which about 70% were detected only once. Of the sample, approximately 1.9% is held by the ten largest clones. The material sequenced was PBMCs. The receptors derive from a woman aged 30 to 39 in good health and CMV-seronegative.

The chain uses TRBV9 and TRBJ2-7, with D possibly being TRBD1 (5 bases). V was shortened by 0 bases and J by 5 bases, with 12 bases between the two germline ends. CDR3 length: 14 residues. The germline gives CDR1 SGDLS, CDR2 YYNGEE. CDR3 DNA sequence: TGTGCCAGCAGCGTAGGTGGGCAGGGCCACGAGCAGTACTTC. It is translated as CASSVGGQGHEQYF.

This chain links TRBV6-5 with TRBJ1-2; no definite D call. The CDR3 is 14 residues long. V was pared by 5 bases and J by 8 bases, with 18 bases between. Germline CDR1 reads MNHEY; CDR2 reads SVGAGI. The CDR3 bases are TGTGCCAGCAGTGAAGACCCGAGCGCCCGCGGCTACACCTTC. Its translation is CASSEDPSARGYTF.

This sequence joins TRBV30 and TRBJ1-5; the D is unclear. Trimming removed 2 bases at V and 11 bases at J, with 22 bases between. Germline loops: CDR1 GTSNPN, CDR2 SVGIG (reference sequence). This CDR3 has 15 amino acids. The CDR3 nucleotides are TGTGCCTGGAGTCCCCGGGATTTTAACCCAACGACCCAGCATTTT. Its translation: CAWSPRDFNPTTQHF.

This sequence joins TRBV7-3 and TRBJ2-7, with unresolved D. The CDR3 sequence is 14 residues long. The V and J ends lost 2 bases and 4 bases respectively, with 12 bases between them. Germline loops: CDR1 SGHTA, CDR2 FQGTGA. The CDR3, as DNA: TGTGCCAGCAGCTTACACGGCTCAGCGTACGAGCAGTACTTC. Translated, it gives CASSLHGSAYEQYF.

The chain has TRBV29-1 and TRBJ1-1; 11 bases map to TRBD1. Germline lookup yields CDR1 SQVTM and CDR2 ANQGSEA. Trimming cost V 6 bases and J 5 bases; bases outside gene matches: 5. CDR3 length equals 13 residues. Written as DNA, the CDR3 is TGCAGCGTGGACAGGGGGCGGGGGACTGAAGCTTTCTTT. This translates into CSVDRGRGTEAFF. The full variable domain, its missing parts supplied by reference TRBV29-1 and TRBJ1-1, is SAVISQKPSRDICQRGTSLTIQCQVDSQVTMMFWYRQQPGQSLTLIATANQGSEATYESGFVIDKFPISRPNLTFSTLTVSNMSPEDSSIYLCSVDRGRGTEAFFGQGTRLTVV.

The chain joins TRBV4-1 to TRBJ2-3; a possible D gene is TRBD1 (6 bases). V was pared by 3 bases and J by 2 bases, with 12 bases between. Germline loops: CDR1 MGHRA, CDR2 YSYEKL. This CDR3 has 15 amino acids. Written as DNA, the CDR3 is TGCGCCAGCAGCCAGGGGGCGACCACCACAGATACGCAGTATTTT. Translating it yields CASSQGATTTDTQYF.

The rearrangement links TRBV7-9 to TRBJ2-3; 9 bases agree with TRBD2. The junction had 11 bases not matched to a gene; V was cut back by 10 bases and J by 6 bases. CDR3 size: 14 residues. Looked up from germline, CDR1 is SEHNR and CDR2 is FQNEAQ (reference sequence). The CDR3 coding sequence is TGTGCCACTCGGCGGGCGGGAGGGTTGGATACGCAGTATTTT. This translates into CATRRAGGLDTQYF.

The chain is built from TRBV9 and TRBJ1-4; D uncertain. Germline CDR1 SGDLS, CDR2 YYNGEE. This CDR3 is 16 amino acids long. V was cut by 0 bases and J by 4 bases, with 13 bases left in between. CDR3 nucleotide sequence: TGTGCCAGCAGCGTAGGGAGGGCGGTCCGTAATGAAAAACTGTTTTTT. It specifies CASSVGRAVRNEKLFF.

The chain is built from TRBV7-9 and TRBJ1-2; a possible D gene is TRBD1 (5 bases). CDR1 is SEHNR, CDR2 FQNEAQ, per germline (reference sequence). Trimming stripped 1 base from V and 4 bases from J, with 10 bases between. CDR3 length: 14 amino acids. The CDR3 DNA reads as TGTGCCAGCAGCTTAGTGTCGGGGGGCTATGGCTACACCTTC. Its protein product is CASSLVSGGYGYTF.

Only a few counts were recorded for this clone. The CDR3 region has the DNA TGTGCCAGCAGCTCGGGGAATAGTGGCAACGAGCAGTACTTC. Its translation: CASSSGNSGNEQYF. This chain connects TRBV5-8 to TRBJ2-7; the D gene is possibly TRBD2 (5 bases). The CDR3 totals 14 residues. V dropped 3 bases and J dropped 5 bases, with 15 bases sitting between them. Germline values: CDR1 SGHTS, CDR2 YDEGEE.

This chain links TRBV6-5 with TRBJ1-2; unclear D gene. The CDR3 has 13 amino acids. Between the trimmed V and J ends, which lost 2 bases and 7 bases, there was a span of 11 bases. CDR1 and CDR2 from the germline V gene are MNHEY and SVGAGI. CDR3 coding DNA: TGTGCCAGCAGTTACGAGGTATTCGGTGGCTACACCTTC. Translation gives CASSYEVFGGYTF.

In its sample, this clone was seen once. Distinct nucleotide sequences in the sample also encode this CDR3. This chain's CDR3 is CASSLRGSRETQYF. DNA for the CDR3: TGTGCCAGCAGCTTGAGGGGCAGCCGGGAGACCCAGTACTTC. The V and J genes are TRBV5-4 and TRBJ2-5, with D tentatively TRBD1 (5 bases). Between the trimmed V and J ends, which lost 1 base and 5 bases, there was a span of 12 bases. Germline assignment: CDR1 SGHNT and CDR2 YYREEE (reference sequence). There are 14 residues in the CDR3.

CDR3 nucleotides: TGTGCCAGCAGCGTAGAGGACAGCAGCACCAATGGCTACACCTTC. It yields the protein CASSVEDSSTNGYTF. The rearrangement links TRBV9 to TRBJ1-2, with D tentatively TRBD1 (6 bases). Trimming removed 0 bases from V and 6 bases from J, with 15 bases in between. Germline V gene sequence: CDR1 SGDLS, CDR2 YYNGEE. CDR3 size: 15 residues.

CDR3 sequence reads: CASSSQTVSTF. CDR3 DNA: TGTGCCAGCAGCTCCCAGACAGTTTCCACCTTC. The gene calls are TRBV7-2 and TRBJ1-2, with D tentatively TRBD1 (5 bases). CDR3 length: 11 amino acids. CDR1 is SGHTA and CDR2 is FQGNSA in the germline V gene. Trimming took 4 bases from V and 13 from J, leaving 13 bases between them.

V is TRBV18 and J is TRBJ1-2; 9 bases align to TRBD1. The CDR3 runs to 18 residues. Germline CDR1 and CDR2: KGHSH and LQKENI. V dropped 6 bases and J dropped 4; count of bases not matched to a gene: 18. The CDR3 loop is CASSPVGDRAKSGYGYTF. The CDR3 coding sequence is TGTGCCAGCTCCCCCGTTGGGGACAGGGCTAAAAGTGGCTATGGCTACACCTTC.

The chain has TRBV2 and TRBJ1-1, with D hard to call. Germline lookup yields CDR1 SNHLY and CDR2 FYNNEI. This CDR3 is 11 amino acids long. The V end lost 6 bases, the J end lost 7 bases, and 9 bases lay between the germline ends. The CDR3 sequence is CASRPRGEAFF. For the CDR3, the DNA is TGTGCCAGCAGGCCTCGAGGTGAAGCTTTCTTT.

The CDR3 sequence is CASSSGRAGINEQFF. DNA for the CDR3: TGTGCCAGCAGTAGCGGGAGGGCCGGGATCAATGAGCAGTTCTTC. The chain employs TRBV6-5 and TRBJ2-1; 10 bases are a match to TRBD2. V was clipped by 5 bases and J by 6 bases; unmatched bases: 7. The V gene's germline CDR1 is MNHEY and CDR2 SVGAGI. CDR3 length: 15 amino acids.

The rearrangement joins TRBV19 to TRBJ1-6; TRBD1 aligns across 10 bases. The CDR3 spans 20 residues. The J segment lost 0 bases and the V segment lost 5 bases, leaving 13 bases of the junction unmatched. Germline assignment: CDR1 LNHDA and CDR2 SQIVND (reference sequence). The CDR3 region is CASSGSGTGALSSYNSPLHF. CDR3 coding DNA: TGTGCCAGTAGTGGATCCGGGACAGGGGCCCTGAGCTCCTATAATTCACCCCTCCACTTT.

J is TRBJ1-2 and V is TRBV30, with D possibly matching TRBD1 (5 bases). The length of the CDR3 is 12 residues. The V gene lost 2 bases and the J gene lost 8 bases, with 12 bases spanning the gap. Germline assignment: CDR1 GTSNPN and CDR2 SVGIG (reference sequence). The CDR3 here is CAWSYTGGGYTF. CDR3 nucleotide sequence: TGTGCCTGGAGTTACACAGGTGGGGGCTACACCTTC.

The chain joins TRBV7-8 to TRBJ1-1; D is perhaps TRBD1 (6 bases). The CDR3 is 15 amino acids. Germline values: CDR1 SGHVS, CDR2 FQNEAQ. Trimming took off 4 bases at V and 7 bases at J, with 19 bases between the two ends. The CDR3 nucleotides are TGTGCCAGCAGCTCCTATAACAGGGATTCCAATGAAGCTTTCTTT. Residues: CASSSYNRDSNEAFF.

The V and J genes are TRBV5-4 and TRBJ2-2; D is perhaps TRBD1 (6 bases). The V end lost 3 bases, the J end lost 7 bases, and 10 bases lay between the germline ends. Germline assignment: CDR1 SGHNT and CDR2 YYREEE (reference sequence). The CDR3 contains 13 residues. CDR3 nucleotides: TGTGCCAGCAGCTGGGGGACACGCGGGGAGCTGTTTTTT. The encoded protein is CASSWGTRGELFF. The whole variable domain, remainder taken from reference TRBV5-4 and TRBJ2-2, is ETGVTQSPTHLIKTRGQQVTLRCSSQSGHNTVSWYQQALGQGPQFIFQYYREEENGRGNFPPRFSGLQFPNYSSELNVNALELDDSALYLCASSWGTRGELFFGEGSRLTVL.

This sequence joins TRBV11-3 and TRBJ1-2; D gene unclear. CDR1 SGHNT and CDR2 YENEEA come from the germline V gene. V was shortened by 9 bases and J by 1 base, with 6 bases between the two germline ends. The CDR3 consists of 11 residues. CDR3 residues: CARTGNYGYTF. In DNA, the CDR3 is TGTGCCAGGACTGGTAACTATGGCTACACCTTC.

This clone was detected only a few times. The rearrangement joins TRBV5-1 to TRBJ2-1, with TRBD1 matching 9 bases. The J segment lost 2 bases and the V segment lost 5 bases, leaving 8 bases of the junction unmatched. The CDR3 runs 16 residues. Per germline, CDR1 SGHRS and CDR2 YFSETQ. CDR3 loop: CASSYGDRVTYNEQFF. The CDR3 DNA is TGCGCCAGCAGTTACGGGGACAGGGTGACCTACAATGAGCAGTTCTTC.